This T cell receptor beta chain was captured in a study of patients and donors after allogeneic stem cell transplantation. This clonotype has a count of ten or more. Germline CDR1 and CDR2: MNHEY and SVGEGT. With 0 bases removed from V and 2 bases from J, the gap between germline ends came to 7 bases. The CDR3 has 14 amino acids. TCRdb independently ran MiXCR on the RT-PCR reads; one entry per CDR3 protein. The data contain almost 90,000 distinct CDR3 sequences, roughly 5.2% of them seen just once; the ten biggest clones take up roughly 2.5%. J is TRBJ2-5 and V is TRBV6-2 or TRBV6-3; the D is unclear. The source of this sequence is a human donor who was either an allogeneic HSCT recipient or a stem cell or donor lymphocyte infusion donor (not recorded which). It is not recorded whose cells these are; they may come from a transplant donor. The sample consisted of blood, either unsorted or a sorted T cell fraction (not recorded which). The CDR3 region is CASSYSIEQETQYF. CDR3 sequence (DNA): TGTGCCAGCAGTTACTCAATAGAACAAGAGACCCAGTACTTC.